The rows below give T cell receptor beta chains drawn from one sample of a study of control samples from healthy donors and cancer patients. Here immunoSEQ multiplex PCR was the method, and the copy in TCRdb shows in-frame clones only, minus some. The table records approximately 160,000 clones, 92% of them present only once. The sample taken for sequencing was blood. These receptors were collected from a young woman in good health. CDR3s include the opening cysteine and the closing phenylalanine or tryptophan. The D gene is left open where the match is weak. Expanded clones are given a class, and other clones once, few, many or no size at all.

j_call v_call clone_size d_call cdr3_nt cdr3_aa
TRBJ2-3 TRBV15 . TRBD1 TGTGCCACCAGCAGAGATAGAGGACAGGGTTCGGGAATCGATACGCAGTATTTT CATSRDRGQGSGIDTQYF
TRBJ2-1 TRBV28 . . TGTGCCAGCAGTTTATGGCAGGCCGGCTACAATGAGCAGTTCTTC CASSLWQAGYNEQFF
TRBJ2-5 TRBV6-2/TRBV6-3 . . TGTGCCAGCAGTTACACCGGCGGGACAAAGACCCAGTACTTC CASSYTGGTKTQYF
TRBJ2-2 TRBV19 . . TGTGCCAGTAGCGAAGAGGGCTCGACCGGGGAGCTGTTTTTT CASSEEGSTGELFF
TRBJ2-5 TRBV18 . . TGTGCCAGCTCACCGGGAGAGACCCAGTACTTC CASSPGETQYF
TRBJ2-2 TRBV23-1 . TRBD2 TGCGCCAGCAGTCTAATGATCCTCCGACTAGCGGGAGCGAACACCGGGGAGCTGTTTTTT CASSLMILRLAGANTGELFF
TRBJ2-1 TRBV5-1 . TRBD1 TGCGCCAGCAGCTGGGGACAGTACAATGAGCAGTTCTTC CASSWGQYNEQFF
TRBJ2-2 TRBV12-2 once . TGTGCAAGTCGCTTAGTCCGTCGGACTAGCGGAAACACCGGGGAGCTGTTTTTT CASRLVRRTSGNTGELFF
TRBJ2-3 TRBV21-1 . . TGTGCCAGCAGCAAGGGCCGTGGGAGCGGGACGCAGTATTTT CASSKGRGSGTQYF
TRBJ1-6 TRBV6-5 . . TGTGCCAGCAGCCGGACGGGTTCACCCCTCCACTTT CASSRTGSPLHF
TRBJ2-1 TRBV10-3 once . TGTGCCATCACCAAGTCCCAGCTTAGGGATGAGCAGTTCTTC CAITKSQLRDEQFF
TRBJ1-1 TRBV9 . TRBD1 TGTGCCAGCAGCCCCGACAGGGGATTTACTGAAGCTTTCTTT CASSPDRGFTEAFF
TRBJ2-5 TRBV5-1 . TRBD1 TGCGCCAGCAGCCTCGGTGGGCTCGGACAGGGATACTTC CASSLGGLGQGYF
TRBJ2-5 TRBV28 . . TGTGCCAGCAGTTTTTCGAAGGAACTGTACCAAGAGACCCAGTACTTC CASSFSKELYQETQYF
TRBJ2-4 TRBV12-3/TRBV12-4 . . TGTGCCAGCAGTTTTACGTCCATTCAGTACTTC CASSFTSIQYF
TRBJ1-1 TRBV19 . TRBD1 TGTGCCAGTAGGAAACAGGGGGTAGTGAACACTGAAGCTTTCTTT CASRKQGVVNTEAFF
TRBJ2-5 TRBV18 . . TGTGCCAGCTCACCAGGGCAAAGAGAGACCCAGTACTTC CASSPGQRETQYF
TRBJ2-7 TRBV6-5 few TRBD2 TGTGCCAGCTCCCGGGGCGGGAGCTACGAGCAGTACTTC CASSRGGSYEQYF
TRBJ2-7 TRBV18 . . TGTGCCAGCTCACCACCGCCGGGATACGAGCAGTACTTC CASSPPPGYEQYF
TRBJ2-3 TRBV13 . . TGTGCCAGCAGGGTACTTTCAGATACGCAGTATTTT CASRVLSDTQYF
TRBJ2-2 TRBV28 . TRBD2 TGTGCCAGCACCTTGTGGGGGAGGGAGGGCACCGGGGAGCTGTTTTTT CASTLWGREGTGELFF
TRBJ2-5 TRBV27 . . TGTGCCAGCAGTCTACACGAGACCCAGTACTTC CASSLHETQYF
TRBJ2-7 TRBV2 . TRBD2 TGTGCCAGCAGAGCGGCAAGGACTAGCGGGCTGTACGAGCAGTACTTC CASRAARTSGLYEQYF
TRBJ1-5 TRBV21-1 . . TGTGCCAGCAAAACCGTTCAGCCCCAGCATTTT CASKTVQPQHF
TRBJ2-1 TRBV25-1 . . TGTGCCAGCAGAGATTCGACTAACACTGAGCAGTTCTTC CASRDSTNTEQFF
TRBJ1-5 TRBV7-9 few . TGTGCCAGCAGCCCTAGTAGACATAGCAATCAGCCCCAGCATTTT CASSPSRHSNQPQHF
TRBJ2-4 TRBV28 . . TGTGCCAGCAGCGGGGCCGCCAAAAACATTCAGTACTTC CASSGAAKNIQYF
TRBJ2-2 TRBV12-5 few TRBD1 TGTGCTAGTGGTTCGACCCCGACAGGGAGGCTGTTTTTT CASGSTPTGRLFF
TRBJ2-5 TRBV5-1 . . TGCGCCAGCAGCTTGATGGAGTCGCAAGAGACCCAGTACTTC CASSLMESQETQYF
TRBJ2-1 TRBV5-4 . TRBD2 TGTGCCAGCAGCTTGGCCCCCGGGACTAGCGGGAGTAATGAGCAGTTCTTC CASSLAPGTSGSNEQFF
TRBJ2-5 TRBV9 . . TGTGCCAGCAGCGTAGAGGGGGGCGGGGAGACCCAGTACTTC CASSVEGGGETQYF
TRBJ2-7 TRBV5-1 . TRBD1 TGCGCCAGCAGTCTGCCGGGACAGGGCTACGAGCAGTACTTC CASSLPGQGYEQYF
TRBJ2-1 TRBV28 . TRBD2 TGTGCCAGCACCAAACTAGCGGGAGTCGGCTACAATGAGCAGTTCTTC CASTKLAGVGYNEQFF
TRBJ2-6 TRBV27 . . TGTGCCAGCAGTTCAGCCGACTCTGGGGCCAACGTCCTGACTTTC CASSSADSGANVLTF
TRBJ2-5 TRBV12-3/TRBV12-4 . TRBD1 TGTGCCAGCAGTTGGGACAGGAAAGAGACCCAGTACTTC CASSWDRKETQYF
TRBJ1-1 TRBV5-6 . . TGTGCCAGCAGCTTGGTGGGCAGGGTAACTGAAGCTTTCTTT CASSLVGRVTEAFF
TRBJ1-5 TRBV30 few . TGTGCCTGGAGTGTTGGGAGGGGTAGAGGTCAGCCCCAGCATTTT CAWSVGRGRGQPQHF
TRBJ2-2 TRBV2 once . TGTGCCAGCAGTGACAGGCAGGGCACCTACACCGGGGAGCTGTTTTTT CASSDRQGTYTGELFF
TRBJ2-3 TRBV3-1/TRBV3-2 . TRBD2 TGTGCCAGCAGCCTGGGACTAGCGGGAGGTCTATCCACAGATACGCAGTATTTT CASSLGLAGGLSTDTQYF
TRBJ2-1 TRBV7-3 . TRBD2 TGTGCCAGCATCCTATGGGTAGCGGGAGGGTTCTTC CASILWVAGGFF
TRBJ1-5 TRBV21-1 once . TGTGCCAGCAGCAAAGGGGGGAACCGGCCCCAGCATTTT CASSKGGNRPQHF
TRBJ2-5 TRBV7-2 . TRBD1 TGTGCCAGCAGCCCGGGTGACAGGGGGAACCAAGAGACCCAGTACTTC CASSPGDRGNQETQYF
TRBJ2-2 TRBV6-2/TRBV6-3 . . TGTGCCAGCAGTTACTCTTTACAGAGGAACACCGGGGAGCTGTTTTTT CASSYSLQRNTGELFF
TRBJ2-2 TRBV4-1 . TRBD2 TGCGCCAGCAGCCCGGGACTACCGAACACCGGGGAGCTGTTTTTT CASSPGLPNTGELFF
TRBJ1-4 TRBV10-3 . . TGTGCCATCAGTGGTACCGATGAAAAACTGTTTTTT CAISGTDEKLFF
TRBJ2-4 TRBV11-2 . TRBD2 TGTGCCAGCAGCCCGTTAGCGGGGATCCTATTAGACAAAAACATTCAGTACTTC CASSPLAGILLDKNIQYF
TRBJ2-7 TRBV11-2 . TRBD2 TGTGCCAGCAGCTTAAAAACGGGGGACTACCCCTACGAGCAGTACTTC CASSLKTGDYPYEQYF
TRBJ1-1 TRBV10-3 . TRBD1 TGTGCCATCAGCGAGAACAGGGGGGCTTGGACTGAAGCTTTCTTT CAISENRGAWTEAFF
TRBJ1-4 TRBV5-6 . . TGTGCCAGCAGCCTACAGCAGTCTAATGAAAAACTGTTTTTT CASSLQQSNEKLFF
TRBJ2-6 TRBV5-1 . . TGCGCCAGCGGGCCCTCCCTTTCTGGGGCCAACGTCCTGACTTTC CASGPSLSGANVLTF
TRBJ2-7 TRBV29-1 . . TGCAGCGTTGGGGGGGCAGGGAAGGGGCTGAGGGGAGGCGAGCAGTACTTC CSVGGAGKGLRGGEQYF
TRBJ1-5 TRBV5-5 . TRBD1 TGTGCCAGCAGCTTGATTACGGGACAGGGAAGCAATCAGCCCCAGCATTTT CASSLITGQGSNQPQHF
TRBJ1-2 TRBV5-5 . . TGTGCCAGCAGCTTGATCTATGGCTACACCTTC CASSLIYGYTF
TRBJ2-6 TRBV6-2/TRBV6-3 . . TGTGCCAGCAGCCCAGTGAGCTCTGGGGCCAACGTCCTGACTTTC CASSPVSSGANVLTF
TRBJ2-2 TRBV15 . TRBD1 TGTGCCACCAGCAGATTGCCGGGACAGGGGCCCGGCGGGGAGCTGTTTTTT CATSRLPGQGPGGELFF